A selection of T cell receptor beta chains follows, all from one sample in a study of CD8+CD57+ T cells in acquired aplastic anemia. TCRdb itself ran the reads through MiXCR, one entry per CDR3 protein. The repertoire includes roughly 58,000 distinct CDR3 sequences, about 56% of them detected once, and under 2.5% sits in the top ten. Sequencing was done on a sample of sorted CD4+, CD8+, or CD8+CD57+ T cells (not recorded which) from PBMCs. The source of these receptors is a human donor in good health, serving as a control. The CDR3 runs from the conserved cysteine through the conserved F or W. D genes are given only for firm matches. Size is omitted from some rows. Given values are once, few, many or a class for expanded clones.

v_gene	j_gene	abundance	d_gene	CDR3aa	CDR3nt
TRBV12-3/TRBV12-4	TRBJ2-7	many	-	CASSFGEQYF	TGTGCCAGCAGTTTTGGTGAGCAGTACTTC
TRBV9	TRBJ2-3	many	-	CASSVGRLTDTQYF	TGTGCCAGCAGCGTGGGGAGGTTGACAGATACGCAGTATTTT
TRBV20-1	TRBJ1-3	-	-	CGARKGEGENTIYF	TGCGGTGCTCGAAAGGGGGAGGGTGAAAACACCATATATTTT
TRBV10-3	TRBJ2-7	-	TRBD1	CAISERGGDAYEQYF	TGTGCCATCAGTGAGAGAGGGGGCGACGCCTACGAGCAGTACTTC
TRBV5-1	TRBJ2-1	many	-	CASSREGGYNEQFF	TGCGCCAGCAGCCGCGAGGGGGGCTACAATGAGCAGTTCTTC
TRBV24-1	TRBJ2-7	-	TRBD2	CATSDRLAGVTYEQYF	TGTGCCACCAGTGACCGCCTCGCGGGAGTCACCTACGAGCAGTACTTC
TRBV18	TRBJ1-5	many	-	CASSLTAASYSNQPQHF	TGTGCCAGCTCTTTAACGGCGGCCAGCTATAGCAATCAGCCCCAGCATTTT
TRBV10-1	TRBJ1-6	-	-	CASRPEVMLPLHF	TGCGCCAGCAGACCCGAGGTAATGCTACCCCTCCACTTT
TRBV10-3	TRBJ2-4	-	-	CAISEARGGDGNIQYF	TGTGCCATCAGTGAAGCCCGTGGAGGAGATGGAAACATTCAGTACTTC
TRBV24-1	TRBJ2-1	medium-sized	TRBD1	CATSDRGQGPYNEQFF	TGTGCCACCAGTGACCGAGGACAGGGACCTTACAATGAGCAGTTCTTC
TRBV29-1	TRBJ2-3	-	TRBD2	CSVEEAGASTDTQYF	TGCAGCGTTGAAGAAGCGGGGGCTAGCACAGATACGCAGTATTTT
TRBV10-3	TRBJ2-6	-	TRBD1	CAIEGQGPSGANVLTF	TGTGCCATCGAGGGACAGGGTCCTTCTGGGGCCAACGTCCTGACTTTC
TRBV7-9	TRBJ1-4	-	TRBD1	CPSSYSTGSEKLFF	TGTCCCAGCAGCTACTCGACAGGGAGCGAAAAACTGTTTTTT
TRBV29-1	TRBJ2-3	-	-	CSVDGSTDTQYF	TGCAGCGTTGACGGTAGCACAGATACGCAGTATTTT
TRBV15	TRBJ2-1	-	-	CATSRDRRGLFHEQFF	TGTGCCACCAGCAGAGATCGGAGGGGTCTGTTTCATGAGCAGTTCTTC
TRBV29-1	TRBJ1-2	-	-	CSVEDPVGDYGYTF	TGCAGCGTTGAAGATCCCGTGGGGGACTATGGCTACACCTTC
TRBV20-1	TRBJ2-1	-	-	CSARDYVRGSHEQFF	TGCAGTGCTAGAGATTACGTTAGAGGCAGCCATGAGCAGTTCTTC
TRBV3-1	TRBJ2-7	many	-	CASSLRGVSYEQYF	TGTGCCAGCAGCTTGCGGGGAGTATCCTACGAGCAGTACTTC
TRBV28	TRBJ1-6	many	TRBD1	CASKSGGGPNSPLHF	TGTGCCAGCAAAAGCGGAGGGGGCCCTAATTCACCCCTCCACTTT
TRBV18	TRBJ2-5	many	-	CASSLTQETQYF	TGTGCCAGCTCACTGACTCAAGAGACCCAGTACTTC
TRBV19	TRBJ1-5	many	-	CASSSRDQPQHF	TGTGCCAGTAGTAGTAGGGATCAGCCCCAGCATTTT
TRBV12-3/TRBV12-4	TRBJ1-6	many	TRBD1	CASTATGGGSPLHF	TGTGCCAGCACAGCTACAGGGGGGGGTTCACCCCTCCACTTT
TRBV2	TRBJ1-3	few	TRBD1	CASSDRLDREAFSGNTIYF	TGTGCCAGCAGTGACCGTTTGGACAGGGAAGCTTTCTCTGGAAACACCATATATTTT
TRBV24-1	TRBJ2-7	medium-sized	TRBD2	CATSDRTSSSYEQYF	TGTGCCACCAGTGATCGGACTAGCAGCTCCTACGAGCAGTACTTC
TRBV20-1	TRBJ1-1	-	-	CSARVGVGTEAFF	TGCAGTGCTAGGGTTGGGGTGGGCACTGAAGCTTTCTTT
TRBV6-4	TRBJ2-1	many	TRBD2	CASSGLAGAYNEQFF	TGTGCCAGCAGTGGACTAGCGGGGGCCTACAATGAGCAGTTCTTC